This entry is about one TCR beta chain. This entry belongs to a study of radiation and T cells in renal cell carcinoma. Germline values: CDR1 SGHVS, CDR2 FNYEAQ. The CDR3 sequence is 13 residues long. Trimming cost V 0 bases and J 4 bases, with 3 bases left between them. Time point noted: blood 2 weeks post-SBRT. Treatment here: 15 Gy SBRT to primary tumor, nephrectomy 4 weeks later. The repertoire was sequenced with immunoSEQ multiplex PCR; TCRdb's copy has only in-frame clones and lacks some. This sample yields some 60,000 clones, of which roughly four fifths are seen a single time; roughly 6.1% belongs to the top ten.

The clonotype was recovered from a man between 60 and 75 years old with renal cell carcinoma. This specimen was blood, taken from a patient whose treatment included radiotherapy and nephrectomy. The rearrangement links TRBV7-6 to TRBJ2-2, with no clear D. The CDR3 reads CASSLAVTGELFF. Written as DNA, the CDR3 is TGTGCCAGCAGCTTAGCGGTCACCGGGGAGCTGTTTTTT. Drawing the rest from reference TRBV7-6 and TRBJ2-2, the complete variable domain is GAGVSQSPRYKVTKRGQDVALRCDPISGHVSLYWYRQALGQGPEFLTYFNYEAQQDKSGLPNDRFSAERPEGSISTLTIQRTEQRDSAMYRCASSLAVTGELFFGEGSRLTVL.